This TCR beta chain was sequenced during a study of glioma-infiltrating T cells. The CDR3 covers 10 residues. Germline V gene data show CDR1 as MNHNS and CDR2 as SASEGT. V lost 3 bases and J 3 bases, leaving 0 bases between the germline ends. Of note for this clonotype: Its matching antigen is unknown.

Amplification of TCR alpha and beta CDR3 regions from RNA used iRepertoire nested multiplex PCR. Input was 100-400 ng of tissue mRNA or PBMC total RNA. In TCRdb, the multiplex PCR reads were re-called with MiXCR into one record per CDR3 protein. The sample yields 5,000 to 7,000 distinct CDR3 sequences, about 45% seen once. Study outcomes and limitations: CDR3 overlap between tissue and blood was very small. Above-expected tissue-blood divergence occurred in all gliomas, most in low-grade ones.

The J gene is TRBJ2-7, the V gene TRBV6-1; D remains unclear. Specimen: glioma tissue, nonneoplastic brain tissue, or PBMCs (not recorded which). The TCR comes from a human donor with low-grade glioma or glioblastoma, undergoing nonglioma brain surgery, or in good health (not recorded which). The CDR3 DNA is TGTGCCAGCAGTGACTACGAGCAGTACTTC. The encoded protein is CASSDYEQYF.